These T cell receptor beta chains were read from a single sample in a study of CD8 T cells in ankylosing spondylitis. In TCRdb, the 5' RACE reads were re-called with MiXCR into one record per CDR3 protein. The sample contains tens of thousands of distinct CDR3 sequences, around 30% of which appear only once. The sample consisted of blood, either unsorted or a sorted T cell fraction (not recorded which). Receptors were obtained from a male donor with ankylosing spondylitis or in good health (not recorded which). The CDR3 runs from the conserved cysteine through the conserved F or W. The D gene is left open where the match is weak. For some rows the clone size is stated as once, few or many, or as a class when expanded; others skip it.

TRBV9	.	once	TRBJ1-3	18	TGTGCCAGCAGCGCCAGCGCAGGCAGGCGCACCTCTGGAAACACCATATATTTT	CASSASAGRRTSGNTIYF
TRBV7-9	.	.	TRBJ1-1	14	TGTGCCAGCAGCTTAGCGTCCCAGAACACTGAAGCTTTCTTT	CASSLASQNTEAFF
TRBV5-6	TRBD1	few	TRBJ2-1	12	TGTGCCAGCAGCTTTGACAGGGAGCATCCGTTCTTC	CASSFDREHPFF
TRBV6-6	.	few	TRBJ1-2	13	TGTGCCAGCAGTTACGACAGGAATCGTGGCTACACCTTC	CASSYDRNRGYTF
TRBV7-3	.	once	TRBJ2-3	13	TGTGCCAGCAGCCCAAATGGGGCAGATACGCAGTATTTT	CASSPNGADTQYF
TRBV6-1	TRBD1	.	TRBJ1-3	15	TGTGCCAGCAGCGGGACAGCTGTTTTCAGTAACACCATATATTTT	CASSGTAVFSNTIYF
TRBV7-2	TRBD1	few	TRBJ1-2	16	TGTGCCAGCATTCTAGGGGTCGTCAGGGGGCAATCTGGCTACACCTTC	CASILGVVRGQSGYTF
TRBV6-2/TRBV6-3	.	once	TRBJ2-6	15	TGTGCCAGCAGTAGGACCGACTCTGGGGCCAACGTCCTGACTTTC	CASSRTDSGANVLTF
TRBV20-1	.	few	TRBJ1-3	13	TGCAGTGCTAGAATGGGGACTGGAAACACCATATATTTT	CSARMGTGNTIYF
TRBV7-9	TRBD2	few	TRBJ2-1	15	TGTGCCAGCAGCTTATTAATAGCGGGAGGGCCTGAGCAGTTCTTC	CASSLLIAGGPEQFF
TRBV5-1	TRBD1	few	TRBJ2-7	13	TGCGCCAGCGGACAGGGAGTTTCCTACGAGCAGTACTTC	CASGQGVSYEQYF